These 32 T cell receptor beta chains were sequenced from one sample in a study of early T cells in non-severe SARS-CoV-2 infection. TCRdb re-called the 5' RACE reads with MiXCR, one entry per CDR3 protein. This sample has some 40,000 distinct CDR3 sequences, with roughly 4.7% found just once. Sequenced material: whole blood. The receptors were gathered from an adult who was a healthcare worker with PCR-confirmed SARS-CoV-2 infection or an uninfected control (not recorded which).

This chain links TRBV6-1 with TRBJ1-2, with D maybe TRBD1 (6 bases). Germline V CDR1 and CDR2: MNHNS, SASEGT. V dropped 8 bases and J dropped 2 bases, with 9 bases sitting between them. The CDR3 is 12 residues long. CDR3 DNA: TGTGCCAGCGGGGGCAACAACTATGGCTACACCTTC. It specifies CASGGNNYGYTF.

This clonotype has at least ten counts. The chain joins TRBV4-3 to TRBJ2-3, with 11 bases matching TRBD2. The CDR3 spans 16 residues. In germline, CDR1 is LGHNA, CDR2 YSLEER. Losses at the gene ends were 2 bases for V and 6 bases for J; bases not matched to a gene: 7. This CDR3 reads CASSQLDSGGADTQYF. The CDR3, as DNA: TGCGCCAGCAGCCAATTAGATAGCGGGGGGGCCGATACGCAGTATTTT.

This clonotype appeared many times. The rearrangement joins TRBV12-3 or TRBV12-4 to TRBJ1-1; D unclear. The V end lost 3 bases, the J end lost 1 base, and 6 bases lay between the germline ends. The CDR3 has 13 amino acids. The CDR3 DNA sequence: TGTGCCAGCAGTTTCAACAGGAACACTGAAGCTTTCTTT. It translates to CASSFNRNTEAFF.

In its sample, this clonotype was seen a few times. Here the CDR3 reads CASSYGVSGANVLTF. DNA for the CDR3: TGTGCCAGCAGTTACGGCGTCTCTGGGGCCAACGTCCTGACTTTC. This chain connects TRBV6-5 to TRBJ2-6, with D hard to call. This CDR3 region has 15 residues. Germline CDR1 and CDR2: MNHEY and SVGAGI. Deletions cut 2 bases from V and 0 bases from J, with 5 bases between.

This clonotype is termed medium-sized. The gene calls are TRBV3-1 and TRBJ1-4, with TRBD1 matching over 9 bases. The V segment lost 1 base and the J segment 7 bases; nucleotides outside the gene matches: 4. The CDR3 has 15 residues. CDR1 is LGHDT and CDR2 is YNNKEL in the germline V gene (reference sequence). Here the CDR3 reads CASSQGDRESEKLFF. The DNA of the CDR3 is TGTGCCAGCAGCCAAGGGGACAGGGAAAGTGAAAAACTGTTTTTT.

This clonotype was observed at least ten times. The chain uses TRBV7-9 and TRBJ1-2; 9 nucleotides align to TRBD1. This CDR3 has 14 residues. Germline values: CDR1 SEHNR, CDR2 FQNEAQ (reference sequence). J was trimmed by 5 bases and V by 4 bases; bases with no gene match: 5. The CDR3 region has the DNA TGTGCCAGCAGCTCACCGGGACAGGGATATGGCTACACCTTC. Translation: CASSSPGQGYGYTF.

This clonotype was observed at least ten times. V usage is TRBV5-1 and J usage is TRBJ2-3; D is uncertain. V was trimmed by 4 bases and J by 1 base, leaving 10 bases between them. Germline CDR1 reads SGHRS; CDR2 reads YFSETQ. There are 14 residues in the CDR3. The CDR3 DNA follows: TGCGCCAGCAGCCCCCTATCGGGCACAGATACGCAGTATTTT. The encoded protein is CASSPLSGTDTQYF.

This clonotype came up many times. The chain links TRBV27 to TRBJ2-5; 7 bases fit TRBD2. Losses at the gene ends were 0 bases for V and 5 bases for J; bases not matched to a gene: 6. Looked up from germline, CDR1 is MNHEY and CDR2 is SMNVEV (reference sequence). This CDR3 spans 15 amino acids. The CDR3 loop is CASSLSGGKEETQYF. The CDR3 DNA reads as TGTGCCAGCAGTTTATCGGGGGGGAAGGAGGAGACCCAGTACTTC.

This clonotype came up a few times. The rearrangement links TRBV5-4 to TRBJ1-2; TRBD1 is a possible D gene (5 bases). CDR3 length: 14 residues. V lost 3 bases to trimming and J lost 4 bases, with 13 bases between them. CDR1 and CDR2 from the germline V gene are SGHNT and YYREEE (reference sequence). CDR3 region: CASSSQGVSYGYTF. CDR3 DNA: TGTGCCAGCAGCTCTCAGGGCGTAAGCTATGGCTACACCTTC.

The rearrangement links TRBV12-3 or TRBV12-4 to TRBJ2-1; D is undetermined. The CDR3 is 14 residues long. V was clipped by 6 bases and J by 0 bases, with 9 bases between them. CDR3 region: CASSTMSSYNEQFF. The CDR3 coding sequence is TGTGCCAGCAGCACAATGAGCTCCTACAATGAGCAGTTCTTC.

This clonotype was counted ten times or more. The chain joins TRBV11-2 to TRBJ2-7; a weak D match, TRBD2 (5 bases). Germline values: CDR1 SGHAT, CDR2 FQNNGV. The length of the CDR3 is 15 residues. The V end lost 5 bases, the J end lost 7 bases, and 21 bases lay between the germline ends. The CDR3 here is CASSDNIGIYEEQYF. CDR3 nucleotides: TGTGCCAGCAGCGATAATATCGGGATATACGAAGAGCAGTACTTC.

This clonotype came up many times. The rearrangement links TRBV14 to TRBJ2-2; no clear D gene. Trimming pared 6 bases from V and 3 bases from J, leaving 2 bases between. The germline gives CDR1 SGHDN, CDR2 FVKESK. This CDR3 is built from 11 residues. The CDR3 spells CASSDTGELFF. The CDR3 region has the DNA TGTGCCAGCAGTGACACCGGGGAGCTGTTTTTT.

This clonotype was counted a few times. The DNA for the CDR3 is TGTGCCAGTACTTCCTATGAAAAACTGTTTTTT. Residues: CASTSYEKLFF. The rearrangement joins TRBV19 to TRBJ1-4; no reliable D call. V lost 7 bases to trimming and J lost 6 bases, with 6 bases between them. CDR1 LNHDA and CDR2 SQIVND come from the germline V gene (reference sequence). This CDR3 is 11 amino acids long.

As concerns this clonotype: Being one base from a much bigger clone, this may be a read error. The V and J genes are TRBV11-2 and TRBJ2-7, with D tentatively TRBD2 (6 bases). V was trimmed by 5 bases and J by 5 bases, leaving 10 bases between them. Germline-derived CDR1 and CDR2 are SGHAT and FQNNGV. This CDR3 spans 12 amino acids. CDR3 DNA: TGTGCCAGCAGCAAGCGGGCCCACGAGCAGTACTTC. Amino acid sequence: CASSKRAHEQYF. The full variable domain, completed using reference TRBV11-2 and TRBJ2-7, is EAGVAQSPRYKIIEKRQSVAFWCNPISGHATLYWYQQILGQGPKLLIQFQNNGVVDDSQLPKDRFSAERLKGVDSTLKIQPAKLEDSAVYLCASSKRAHEQYFGPGTRLTVT.

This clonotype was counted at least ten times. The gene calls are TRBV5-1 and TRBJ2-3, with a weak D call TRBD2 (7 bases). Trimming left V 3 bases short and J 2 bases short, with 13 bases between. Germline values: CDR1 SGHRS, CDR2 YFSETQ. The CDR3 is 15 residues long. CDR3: CASSSRGQPTDTQYF. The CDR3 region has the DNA TGCGCCAGCAGCTCGCGGGGGCAGCCCACAGATACGCAGTATTTT. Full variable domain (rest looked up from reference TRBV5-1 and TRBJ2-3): KAGVTQTPRYLIKTRGQQVTLSCSPISGHRSVSWYQQTPGQGLQFLFEYFSETQRNKGNFPGRFSGRQFSNSRSEMNVSTLELGDSALYLCASSSRGQPTDTQYFGPGTRLTVL.

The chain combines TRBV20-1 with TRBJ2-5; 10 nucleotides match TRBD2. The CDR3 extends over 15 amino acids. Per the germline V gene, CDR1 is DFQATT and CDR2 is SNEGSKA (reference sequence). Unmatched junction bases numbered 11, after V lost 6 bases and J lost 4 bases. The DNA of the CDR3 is TGCAGTGCACAACTTCTAGCGGGAGTGGCAGAGACCCAGTACTTC. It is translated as CSAQLLAGVAETQYF.

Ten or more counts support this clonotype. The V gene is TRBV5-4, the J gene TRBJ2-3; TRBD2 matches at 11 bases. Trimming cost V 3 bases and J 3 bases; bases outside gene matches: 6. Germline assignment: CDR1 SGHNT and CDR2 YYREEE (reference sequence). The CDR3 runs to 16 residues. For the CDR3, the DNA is TGTGCCAGCAGCTCACAGACTAGCGGGGAAACAGATACGCAGTATTTT. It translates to CASSSQTSGETDTQYF.

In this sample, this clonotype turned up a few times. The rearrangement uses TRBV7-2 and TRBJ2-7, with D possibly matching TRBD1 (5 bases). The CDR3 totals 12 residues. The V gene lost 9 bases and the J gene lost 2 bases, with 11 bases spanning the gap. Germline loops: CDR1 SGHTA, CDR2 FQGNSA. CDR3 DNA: TGTGCCAGTCCGGACACCGCCTACGAGCAGTACTTC. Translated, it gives CASPDTAYEQYF.

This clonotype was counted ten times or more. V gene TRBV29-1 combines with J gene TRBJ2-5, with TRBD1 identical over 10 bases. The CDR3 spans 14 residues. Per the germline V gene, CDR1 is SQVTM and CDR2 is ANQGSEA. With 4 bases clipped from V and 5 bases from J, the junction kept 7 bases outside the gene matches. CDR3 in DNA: TGCAGCGTTGGACAGGGGGCTGGTACGGAGACCCAGTACTTC. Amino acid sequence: CSVGQGAGTETQYF.

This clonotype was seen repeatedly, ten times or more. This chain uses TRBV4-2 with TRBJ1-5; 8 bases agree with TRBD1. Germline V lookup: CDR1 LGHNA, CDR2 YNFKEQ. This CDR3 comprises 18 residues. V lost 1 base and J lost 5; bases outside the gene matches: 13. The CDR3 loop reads CASSQGGGQGSRYQPQHF. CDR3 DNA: TGTGCCAGCAGCCAAGGTGGCGGACAGGGCAGTCGTTATCAGCCCCAGCATTTT.

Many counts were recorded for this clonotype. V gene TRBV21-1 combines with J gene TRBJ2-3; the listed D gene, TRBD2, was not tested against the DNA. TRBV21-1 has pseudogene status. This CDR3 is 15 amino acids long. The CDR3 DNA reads TGTGCCAGCAGCCTATGGGAGGATAACACAGATACGCAGTATTTT. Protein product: CASSLWEDNTDTQYF.

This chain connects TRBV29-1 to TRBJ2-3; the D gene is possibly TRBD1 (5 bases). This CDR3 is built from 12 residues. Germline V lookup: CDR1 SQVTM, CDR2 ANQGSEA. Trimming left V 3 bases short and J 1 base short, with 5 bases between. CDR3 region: CSVEGRTDTQYF. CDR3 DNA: TGCAGCGTTGAGGGGCGCACAGATACGCAGTATTTT.

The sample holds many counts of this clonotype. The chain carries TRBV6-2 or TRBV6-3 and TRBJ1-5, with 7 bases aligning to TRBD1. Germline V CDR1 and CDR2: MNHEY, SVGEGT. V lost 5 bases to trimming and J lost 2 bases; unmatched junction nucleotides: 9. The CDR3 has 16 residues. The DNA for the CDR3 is TGTGCCAGCAGTGACCACAGGGGAGCAGGCAATCAGCCCCAGCATTTT. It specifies CASSDHRGAGNQPQHF.

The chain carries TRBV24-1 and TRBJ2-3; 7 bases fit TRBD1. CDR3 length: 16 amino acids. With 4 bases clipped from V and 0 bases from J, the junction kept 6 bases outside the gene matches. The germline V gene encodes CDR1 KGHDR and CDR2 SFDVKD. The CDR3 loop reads CATSDPTGPSTDTQYF. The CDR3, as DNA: TGTGCCACCAGTGACCCGACAGGGCCTAGCACAGATACGCAGTATTTT.

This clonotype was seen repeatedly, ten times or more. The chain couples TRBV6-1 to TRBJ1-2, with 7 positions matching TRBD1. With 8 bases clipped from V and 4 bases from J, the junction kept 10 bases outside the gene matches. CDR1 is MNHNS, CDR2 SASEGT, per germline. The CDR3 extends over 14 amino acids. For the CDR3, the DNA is TGTGCCAGCTTGAAGGCAGGGGGAGGCTATGGCTACACCTTC. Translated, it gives CASLKAGGGYGYTF.

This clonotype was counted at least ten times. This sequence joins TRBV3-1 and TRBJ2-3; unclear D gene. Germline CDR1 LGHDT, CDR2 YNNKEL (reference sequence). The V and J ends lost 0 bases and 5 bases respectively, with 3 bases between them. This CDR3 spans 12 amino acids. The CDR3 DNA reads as TGTGCCAGCAGCCAAGAGGGAGATACGCAGTATTTT. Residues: CASSQEGDTQYF.

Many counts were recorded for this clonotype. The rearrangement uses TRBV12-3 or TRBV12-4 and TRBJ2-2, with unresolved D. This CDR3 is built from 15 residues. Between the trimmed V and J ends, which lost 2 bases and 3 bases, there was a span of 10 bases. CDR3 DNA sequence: TGTGCCAGCAGTTTAAACCTCGGAGACACCGGGGAGCTGTTTTTT. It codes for CASSLNLGDTGELFF.

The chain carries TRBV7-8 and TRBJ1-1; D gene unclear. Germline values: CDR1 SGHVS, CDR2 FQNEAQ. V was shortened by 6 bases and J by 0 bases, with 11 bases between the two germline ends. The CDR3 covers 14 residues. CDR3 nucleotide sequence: TGTGCCAGCAGTCCTAATAGAATGAACACTGAAGCTTTCTTT. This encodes CASSPNRMNTEAFF. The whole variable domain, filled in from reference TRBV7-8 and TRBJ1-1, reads GAGVSQSPRYKVAKRGQDVALRCDPISGHVSLFWYQQALGQGPEFLTYFQNEAQLDKSGLPSDRFFAERPEGSVSTLKIQRTQQEDSAVYLCASSPNRMNTEAFFGQGTRLTVV.

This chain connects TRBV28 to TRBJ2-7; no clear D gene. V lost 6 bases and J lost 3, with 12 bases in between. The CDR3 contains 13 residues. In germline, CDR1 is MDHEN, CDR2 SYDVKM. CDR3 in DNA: TGTGCCAGCAGCAGAGACACCTACTACGAGCAGTACTTC. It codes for CASSRDTYYEQYF.

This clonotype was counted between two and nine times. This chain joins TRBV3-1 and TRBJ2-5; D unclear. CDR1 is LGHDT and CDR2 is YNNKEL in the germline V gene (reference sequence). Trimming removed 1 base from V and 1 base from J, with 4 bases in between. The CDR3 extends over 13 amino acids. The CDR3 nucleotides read TGTGCCAGCAGCCAAGGCATCCAAGAGACCCAGTACTTC. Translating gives CASSQGIQETQYF.

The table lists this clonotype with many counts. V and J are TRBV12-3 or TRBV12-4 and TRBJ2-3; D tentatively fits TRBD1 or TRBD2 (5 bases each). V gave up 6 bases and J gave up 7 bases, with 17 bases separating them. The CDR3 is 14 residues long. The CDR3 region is CASREGSSSHTQYF. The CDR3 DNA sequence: TGTGCCAGCAGAGAGGGGAGTAGCAGTCATACGCAGTATTTT.

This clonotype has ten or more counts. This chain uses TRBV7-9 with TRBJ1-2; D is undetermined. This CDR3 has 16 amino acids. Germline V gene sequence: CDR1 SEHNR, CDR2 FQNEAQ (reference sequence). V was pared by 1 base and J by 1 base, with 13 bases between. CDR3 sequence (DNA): TGTGCCAGCAGCTTAGTCACTATCCGGCGTAACTATGGCTACACCTTC. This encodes CASSLVTIRRNYGYTF.